These T cell receptor beta chains were read from a single sample in a study of T cell responses to AZD1222 COVID-19 vaccine. Produced via immunoSEQ multiplex PCR; TCRdb's table is partial and in-frame only. Of fewer than 200,000 clones in the sample, approximately 86% were seen once. This material consisted of peripheral blood, taken 28 days after the second AZD1222 dose. The receptors originated from an adult who received the AZD1222 COVID-19 vaccine. Both conserved end residues are part of each CDR3. Each record gives: clone size, V gene, J gene, D gene, CDR3 protein, CDR3 DNA. A D gene is named only where the DNA matches it firmly. Clone size appears in some rows only: once, few, many, or a class for an expanded clone.

>once|TRBV29-1|TRBJ1-1|.
CSVELNTEAFF
TGCAGCGTTGAGCTGAACACTGAAGCTTTCTTT
>.|TRBV7-2|TRBJ1-5|.
CASSFGDNQPQHF
TGTGCCAGCAGCTTTGGGGATAATCAGCCCCAGCATTTT
>.|TRBV6-5|TRBJ1-1|TRBD1
CASSPRGLDTEAFF
TGTGCCAGCAGTCCCAGGGGGCTGGACACTGAAGCTTTCTTT
>.|TRBV29-1|TRBJ1-2|TRBD1
CSVEGTGGDYGYTF
TGCAGCGTTGAAGGAACAGGGGGTGACTATGGCTACACCTTC
>.|TRBV7-2|TRBJ2-3|.
CASSLAHRVTDTQYF
TGTGCCAGCAGCTTAGCCCACAGGGTCACAGATACGCAGTATTTT
>.|TRBV28|TRBJ2-1|TRBD2
CASSELAVPFGANEQFF
TGTGCCAGCAGTGAGCTAGCGGTACCCTTCGGGGCGAATGAGCAGTTCTTC
>.|TRBV7-2|TRBJ2-5|.
CASSLARGPGVRETQYF
TGTGCCAGCAGCCTGGCCCGGGGGCCAGGGGTTCGGGAGACCCAGTACTTC
>.|TRBV19|TRBJ1-3|TRBD1
CASGDRSFSGNTIYF
TGTGCCAGTGGGGACAGGTCTTTCTCTGGAAACACCATATATTTT
>.|TRBV15|TRBJ2-7|TRBD2
CATSREAGSGGVYEQYF
TGTGCCACCAGCAGAGAGGCGGGTAGCGGGGGGGTTTACGAGCAGTACTTC
>.|TRBV29-1|TRBJ1-2|.
CSVPIWGLDTSARGYGYTF
TGCAGCGTCCCGATATGGGGACTGGACACCTCCGCGCGGGGGTATGGCTACACCTTC
>.|TRBV6-5|TRBJ1-2|.
CASSQGDNYGYTF
TGTGCCAGCAGCCAGGGCGACAACTATGGCTACACCTTC
>once|TRBV28|TRBJ1-5|.
CASTSGGAANQPQHF
TGTGCCAGCACCTCCGGAGGGGCAGCTAATCAGCCCCAGCATTTT
>.|TRBV18|TRBJ1-4|.
CASSPQGQSGEKLFF
TGTGCCAGCTCACCACAGGGACAATCGGGCGAAAAACTGTTTTTT
>.|TRBV19|TRBJ1-1|TRBD1
CASTDTGGVSTEAFF
TGTGCCAGTACCGATACAGGGGGCGTGAGCACTGAAGCTTTCTTT
>.|TRBV12-3/TRBV12-4|TRBJ1-2|.
CASSLAGWYGYTF
TGTGCCAGCAGTTTGGCAGGGTGGTATGGCTACACCTTC
>.|TRBV19|TRBJ2-7|TRBD1
CASSPLGTGYSYEQYF
TGTGCCAGTAGTCCCCTCGGGACAGGATACTCCTACGAGCAGTACTTC
>.|TRBV10-2|TRBJ1-1|TRBD1
CASRTGTGFSEAFF
TGCGCCAGCAGGACCGGGACAGGGTTTTCTGAAGCTTTCTTT
>.|TRBV25-1|TRBJ2-3|TRBD1
CASATGGVQYF
TGTGCCAGCGCAACAGGGGGCGTGCAGTATTTT
>few|TRBV30|TRBJ1-6|.
CAWSPGTDNSPLHF
TGTGCCTGGAGCCCCGGGACGGACAATTCACCCCTCCACTTT
>.|TRBV5-1|TRBJ1-5|.
CASSLEGGYQPQHF
TGCGCCAGCAGCTTGGAGGGCGGCTATCAGCCCCAGCATTTT
>.|TRBV5-1|TRBJ2-2|TRBD2
CASSPRAGGPPGELFF
TGCGCCAGCAGCCCACGAGCGGGGGGGCCCCCCGGGGAGCTGTTTTTT
>.|TRBV6-5|TRBJ2-7|TRBD2
CASRQGLAGAYEQYF
TGTGCCAGCAGACAGGGACTAGCGGGGGCCTACGAGCAGTACTTC
>.|TRBV15|TRBJ1-5|.
CATSREWSNQPQHF
TGTGCCACCAGCCGGGAGTGGTCCAATCAGCCCCAGCATTTT
>.|TRBV28|TRBJ1-3|TRBD1
CASSLYGQGLFSSGNTIYF
TGTGCCAGCAGTTTATATGGACAGGGCCTATTTTCCTCTGGAAACACCATATATTTT
>.|TRBV5-1|TRBJ1-1|.
CASSMAPNTEAFF
TGCGCCAGCAGCATGGCACCGAACACTGAAGCTTTCTTT
>.|TRBV2|TRBJ2-7|.
CASSPGPSYEQYF
TGTGCCAGCAGTCCGGGACCCTCCTACGAGCAGTACTTC
>.|TRBV30|TRBJ1-4|.
CALLRNEKLFF
TGTGCCCTTTTGCGGAATGAAAAACTGTTTTTT
>.|TRBV7-9|TRBJ1-2|.
CASSLGRDYGYTF
TGTGCCAGCAGCTTAGGCAGGGATTATGGCTACACCTTC
>.|TRBV2|TRBJ1-2|.
CASSAFVGARGYTF
TGTGCCAGCAGCGCCTTTGTTGGGGCGCGGGGCTACACCTTC
>.|TRBV11-2|TRBJ2-3|.
CASSLSTSTDTQYF
TGTGCCAGCAGCTTATCTACTAGCACAGATACGCAGTATTTT
>.|TRBV30|TRBJ2-3|.
CAWSPGTVGDTQYF
TGTGCCTGGAGTCCGGGGACGGTGGGGGATACGCAGTATTTT
>.|TRBV5-6|TRBJ2-1|.
CASSSYGAYNEQFF
TGTGCCAGCAGCTCCTACGGGGCGTACAATGAGCAGTTCTTC
>.|TRBV5-5|TRBJ1-3|.
CASSPVGTGNTIYF
TGTGCCAGCAGCCCGGTGGGGACGGGAAACACCATATATTTT
>once|TRBV10-3|TRBJ1-1|.
CAISESSGRANTEAFF
TGTGCCATCAGTGAGTCGTCGGGCAGGGCAAACACTGAAGCTTTCTTT
>.|TRBV9|TRBJ1-6|.
CASSALGNSPLHF
TGTGCCAGCAGCGCTTTGGGTAATTCACCCCTCCACTTT
>.|TRBV4-3|TRBJ2-6|.
CASSRSGQPGANVLTF
TGCGCCAGCAGCCGAAGCGGCCAGCCTGGGGCCAACGTCCTGACTTTC
>.|TRBV6-4|TRBJ2-1|.
CASSDKPLPLSSYNEQFF
TGTGCCAGCAGTGACAAGCCATTACCTTTAAGCTCCTACAATGAGCAGTTCTTC
>.|TRBV2|TRBJ2-6|.
CASSESVAGANVLTF
TGTGCCAGCAGTGAGTCTGTGGCTGGGGCCAACGTCCTGACTTTC
>.|TRBV30|TRBJ2-2|TRBD1
CAWSVVRGPGELFF
TGTGCCTGGAGTGTTGTAAGGGGGCCCGGGGAGCTGTTTTTT
>.|TRBV29-1|TRBJ1-4|.
CSAGGGNEKLFF
TGCAGCGCCGGGGGAGGTAATGAAAAACTGTTTTTT
>.|TRBV6-5|TRBJ2-2|TRBD2
CASSTLAGAAGELFF
TGTGCCAGCAGTACCTTAGCGGGGGCGGCCGGGGAGCTGTTTTTT
>.|TRBV18|TRBJ2-7|TRBD1
CASSLRGQDEQYF
TGTGCCAGCTCACTTCGGGGACAGGACGAGCAGTACTTC
>.|TRBV10-3|TRBJ1-2|.
CAIRKEDGANYGYTF
TGTGCCATCAGAAAGGAGGATGGAGCTAACTATGGCTACACCTTC
>.|TRBV5-1|TRBJ1-4|.
CASSLGQDNEKLFF
TGCGCCAGCAGCTTGGGTCAGGATAATGAAAAACTGTTTTTT
>.|TRBV4-3|TRBJ1-2|TRBD1
CASSQYGTVDGYTF
TGCGCCAGCAGCCAGTACGGGACAGTGGATGGCTACACCTTC
>.|TRBV5-1|TRBJ1-2|.
CASSLVFGMINYGYTF
TGCGCCAGCAGCTTGGTGTTCGGAATGATTAACTATGGCTACACCTTC
>.|TRBV11-3|TRBJ2-7|.
CASSLEPLTGEQYF
TGTGCCAGCAGCTTAGAACCTTTGACTGGCGAGCAGTACTTC
>.|TRBV6-5|TRBJ2-7|.
CASSYSRFLTAGEQYF
TGTGCCAGCAGTTACTCGAGATTCCTGACAGCTGGCGAGCAGTACTTC
>.|TRBV19|TRBJ1-2|.
CASVVPGRGGYTF
TGTGCCAGTGTCGTCCCGGGTCGGGGAGGCTACACCTTC
>.|TRBV7-9|TRBJ2-2|.
CASSLERRELFF
TGTGCCAGCAGCTTAGAAAGAAGGGAGCTGTTTTTT
>.|TRBV30|TRBJ1-3|TRBD1
CASDRQAGNTIYF
TGTGCCTCGGACAGGCAGGCTGGAAACACCATATATTTT
>.|TRBV5-4|TRBJ2-2|TRBD1
CASSLEWTGGPGELFF
TGTGCCAGCAGCTTGGAGTGGACAGGGGGCCCAGGGGAGCTGTTTTTT
>.|TRBV13|TRBJ2-1|TRBD1
CASSSLQGAGNEQFF
TGTGCCAGCAGCTCGTTACAGGGGGCGGGGAATGAGCAGTTCTTC
>.|TRBV11-2|TRBJ2-4|TRBD1
CASSSSGTGGRFNIQYF
TGTGCCAGCAGCTCCTCCGGGACAGGGGGGCGGTTTAACATTCAGTACTTC
>once|TRBV30|TRBJ2-3|TRBD1
CAWSAGQGTDTQYF
TGTGCCTGGAGTGCGGGACAGGGCACAGATACGCAGTATTTT